Presented here are 28 T cell receptor beta chains from one specimen sequenced in a study of identical twins. TCRdb reanalysed the 5' RACE reads using MiXCR and keeps one entry per CDR3 protein. The sample lists a few hundred thousand distinct CDR3 sequences; more than 9.5% were seen once. Another study also made use of these data, one on yellow fever vaccine responses in identical twins.

The sample consisted of memory (CD45RO+) T cells sorted from blood. Every receptor here comes from a woman aged 18-29 years in good health.

This clonotype occurred many times. This chain connects TRBV5-1 to TRBJ2-2; a possible D gene is TRBD1 (5 bases). The CDR3 runs to 15 residues. With 0 bases removed from V and 0 bases from J, the gap between germline ends came to 6 bases. Germline V gives CDR1 SGHRS, CDR2 YFSETQ. CDR3 region: CASSLEGTNTGELFF. The CDR3 region has the DNA TGCGCCAGCAGCTTGGAGGGGACGAACACCGGGGAGCTGTTTTTT.

The table lists this clonotype with many counts. This sequence joins TRBV7-8 and TRBJ1-6, with a possible D match to TRBD1 (5 bases). V lost 5 bases, J lost 0 bases, and 11 bases lay in between. This CDR3 has 16 residues. Germline CDR1 reads SGHVS; CDR2 reads FQNEAQ. CDR3 in DNA: TGTGCCAGCAGCCCACCAGGGAGCTCCTATAATTCACCCCTCCACTTT. This gives the protein CASSPPGSSYNSPLHF.

This clonotype was seen a handful of times. The chain employs TRBV20-1 and TRBJ2-1, with D possibly TRBD2 on 5 matching bases. Trimming removed 5 bases from V and 3 bases from J, with 14 bases in between. Germline V gives CDR1 DFQATT, CDR2 SNEGSKA (reference sequence). The CDR3 totals 14 residues. CDR3 sequence reads: CSAPSSDRYNEQFF. The CDR3, as DNA: TGCAGTGCTCCAAGTAGCGACCGCTACAATGAGCAGTTCTTC.

V and J are TRBV12-3 or TRBV12-4 and TRBJ1-2; 9 nucleotides agree with TRBD1. The ends lost 6 bases at V and 6 bases at J; junction bases unmatched: 2. The CDR3 has 12 residues. CDR3 nucleotide sequence: TGTGCCAGCAGAAGACAGGGGGATGGCTACACCTTC. This sequence encodes CASRRQGDGYTF.

The V gene is TRBV7-2, the J gene TRBJ2-5; D uncertain. The germline gives CDR1 SGHTA, CDR2 FQGNSA. This CDR3 region has 14 residues. The ends were cut back, 3 bases at V and 1 base at J, with 9 bases in the middle. CDR3 DNA sequence: TGTGCCAGCAGCTTCGGACGGATCCAAGAGACCCAGTACTTC. It specifies CASSFGRIQETQYF.

This chain uses TRBV6-1 with TRBJ2-7; TRBD1 agrees at 9 bases. The germline gives CDR1 MNHNS, CDR2 SASEGT. This CDR3 contains 14 residues. V was clipped by 6 bases and J by 3 bases; unmatched bases: 6. DNA for the CDR3: TGTGCCAGCAGCCAAGACAGGGGGATCTACGAGCAGTACTTC. Its translation is CASSQDRGIYEQYF.

This clonotype came up a few times. This chain joins TRBV19 and TRBJ2-2; 8 nucleotides agree with TRBD1. The CDR3 contains 14 residues. The ends lost 9 bases at V and 2 bases at J; junction bases unmatched: 5. The germline V gene encodes CDR1 LNHDA and CDR2 SQIVND (reference sequence). The CDR3 region has the DNA TGTGCCAGCACAGGGGGGCAAAACACCGGGGAGCTGTTTTTT. Amino acids: CASTGGQNTGELFF.

V gene TRBV7-3 combines with J gene TRBJ2-3, with TRBD2 matching over 14 bases. The CDR3 runs 18 residues. Unmatched junction bases numbered 7, after V lost 5 bases and J lost 0 bases. Germline V CDR1 and CDR2: SGHTA, FQGTGA. The CDR3 DNA reads as TGTGCCAGCAGCCGAGGACTAGCGGGGGGCCCGAGCACAGATACGCAGTATTTT. Protein: CASSRGLAGGPSTDTQYF.

Note on this clonotype: Because the CDR3's place on the DNA is in doubt, the DNA is left out and the CDR3 is given as listed by TCRdb. The chain combines TRBV20-1 with TRBJ2-2; the table's D call of TRBD1 was not tested on the DNA. CDR1 is DFQATT and CDR2 is SNEGSKA in the germline V gene (reference sequence). A total of 15 residues make up the CDR3, ends included. The CDR3 loop is CSAPRQGQAPGSCFF.

A few counts support this clonotype. The gene calls are TRBV7-9 and TRBJ1-6; D is ambiguous. Germline V gene lookup returns CDR1 SEHNR and CDR2 FQNEAQ (reference sequence). The CDR3 runs to 16 residues. Trimming stripped 7 bases from V and 0 bases from J, with 13 bases between. CDR3 residues: CASTDGLSSYNSPLHF. For the CDR3, the DNA is TGTGCCAGCACCGACGGCCTGAGCTCCTATAATTCACCCCTCCACTTT.

The chain couples TRBV29-1 to TRBJ1-1; D is uncertain. This CDR3 is 11 amino acids long. Germline lookup yields CDR1 SQVTM and CDR2 ANQGSEA. The ends were cut back, 4 bases at V and 6 bases at J, with 9 bases in the middle. This CDR3 is CSVGVPAEAFF. In DNA form, the CDR3 reads TGCAGCGTTGGGGTCCCAGCTGAAGCTTTCTTT.

This rearrangement joins TRBV5-6 to TRBJ2-7, with a possible D match to TRBD1 (6 bases). The V end was cut by 5 bases, the J end by 5 bases, with 14 bases between. The CDR3 consists of 13 residues. Germline V gene sequence: CDR1 SGHDT, CDR2 YYEEEE. In DNA form, the CDR3 reads TGTGCCAGCAGTCTACAGGGTTCGGACGAGCAGTACTTC. As protein: CASSLQGSDEQYF.

The gene calls are TRBV12-3 or TRBV12-4 and TRBJ2-5; tentatively, D is TRBD1 or TRBD2 (5 bases each). The CDR3 extends over 16 amino acids. The V end lost 3 bases, the J end lost 2 bases, and 16 bases lay between the germline ends. The CDR3 nucleotides are TGTGCCAGCAGTTTGAGGTCAGGGAGCGTGCAAGAGACCCAGTACTTC. It specifies CASSLRSGSVQETQYF.

The V and J genes are TRBV6-1 and TRBJ2-7; 9 bases are shared with TRBD2. Trimming took 2 bases from V and 1 from J; bases not matched to a gene: 9. CDR1 is MNHNS, CDR2 SASEGT, per germline. The CDR3 spans 17 residues. The CDR3 protein is CASSESSGRPWSYEQYF. The CDR3, as DNA: TGTGCCAGCAGTGAATCCAGCGGGAGGCCCTGGTCCTACGAGCAGTACTTC.

The sample holds many counts of this clonotype. J is TRBJ2-1 and V is TRBV7-9, with 7 bases that match TRBD2. Per germline, CDR1 SEHNR and CDR2 FQNEAQ (reference sequence). CDR3 size: 16 residues. Trimming took 3 bases from V and 10 from J; bases not matched to a gene: 15. The CDR3 DNA reads as TGTGCCAGCAGCTTTGGGAGGGAAGCGTATAGGAAAGAGCAGTTCTTC. This sequence encodes CASSFGREAYRKEQFF.

This clonotype was seen at least ten times. This sequence joins TRBV12-3 or TRBV12-4 and TRBJ2-1, with 9 positions matching TRBD2. This CDR3 has 16 amino acids. V shed 1 base, J shed 3 bases, and the junction held 4 bases outside the gene matches. The CDR3: CASSLGSGRFYNEQFF. The CDR3 nucleotides read TGTGCCAGCAGTTTAGGTAGCGGGAGATTCTACAATGAGCAGTTCTTC.

This clonotype was detected a few times. The chain combines TRBV12-3 or TRBV12-4 with TRBJ1-1; D is uncertain. Trimming cost V 3 bases and J 4 bases, with 15 bases left between them. The CDR3 is 15 amino acids. This chain's CDR3 is CASSFGRVFGTEAFF. The DNA for the CDR3 is TGTGCCAGCAGTTTCGGCCGGGTTTTTGGCACTGAAGCTTTCTTT.

This clonotype was counted a few times. The J gene is TRBJ2-5, the V gene TRBV20-1, with TRBD2 as a possible D gene (6 bases). Looked up from germline, CDR1 is DFQATT and CDR2 is SNEGSKA (reference sequence). The V gene lost 3 bases and the J gene lost 1 base, with 15 bases spanning the gap. The length of the CDR3 is 15 residues. The CDR3 is CSASGSRDSQETQYF. The DNA of the CDR3 is TGCAGTGCTAGCGGGAGCCGGGACTCCCAAGAGACCCAGTACTTC.

This clonotype appeared a few times. This chain joins TRBV6-1 and TRBJ2-1, with 11 bases that match TRBD2. Losses at the gene ends were 1 base for V and 3 bases for J; bases not matched to a gene: 8. Germline CDR1 MNHNS, CDR2 SASEGT. The CDR3 spans 18 residues. For the CDR3, the DNA is TGTGCCAGCAGTGAAGTTTCCCCACTAGCGGGGGACTACAATGAGCAGTTCTTC. Protein: CASSEVSPLAGDYNEQFF.

The chain links TRBV7-9 to TRBJ2-3, with 9 bases lining up with TRBD2. The length of the CDR3 is 17 residues. The junction had 9 bases not matched to a gene; V was cut back by 1 base and J by 4 bases. CDR1 is SEHNR and CDR2 is FQNEAQ in the germline V gene (reference sequence). The CDR3, as DNA: TGTGCCAGCAGCTTAGGTGGGCGGGAGGGCCGCGCAGATACGCAGTATTTT. Protein product: CASSLGGREGRADTQYF. Complete variable domain (other parts from reference TRBV7-9 and TRBJ2-3): DTGVSQNPRHKITKRGQNVTFRCDPISEHNRLYWYRQTLGQGPEFLTYFQNEAQLEKSRLLSDRFSAERPKGSFSTLEIQRTEQGDSAMYLCASSLGGREGRADTQYFGPGTRLTVL.

This clonotype was detected only a few times. This chain links TRBV7-2 with TRBJ2-7; D tentatively reads TRBD1 or TRBD2 (5 bases each). Germline CDR1 is SGHTA and CDR2 is FQGNSA. CDR3 length: 14 residues. V was trimmed by 7 bases and J by 2 bases, leaving 15 bases between them. The CDR3 DNA reads as TGTGCCAGCACCTTGGACACGGGGACCTACGAGCAGTACTTC. Translated: CASTLDTGTYEQYF.

This clonotype was recorded many times. The CDR3 loop reads CAIRTGGREQYF. The DNA of the CDR3 is TGTGCCATCCGGACAGGGGGACGCGAGCAGTACTTC. The V gene is TRBV27, the J gene TRBJ2-7; 10 bases are shared with TRBD1. There are 12 residues in the CDR3. Looked up from germline, CDR1 is MNHEY and CDR2 is SMNVEV (reference sequence). J gave up 6 bases and V 10 bases, and 6 bases lay outside the gene matches.

This clonotype has just a few counts. V usage is TRBV9 and J usage is TRBJ1-1; possibly TRBD1 for D (6 bases). Between the trimmed V and J ends, which lost 4 bases and 6 bases, there was a span of 19 bases. The length of the CDR3 is 15 residues. Germline V gene sequence: CDR1 SGDLS, CDR2 YYNGEE. The CDR3 DNA sequence: TGTGCCAGCAGCTTCGAGGGGGGATTGGGCGCTGAAGCTTTCTTT. It codes for CASSFEGGLGAEAFF.

This clonotype was observed many times. This rearrangement joins TRBV6-1 to TRBJ2-3; no definite D call. Germline CDR1 reads MNHNS; CDR2 reads SASEGT. This CDR3 has 14 amino acids. Trimming cost V 5 bases and J 3 bases, with 12 bases left between them. CDR3 loop: CASSRSERTDTQYF. In nucleotides, the CDR3 is TGTGCCAGCAGTCGCTCAGAGAGAACAGATACGCAGTATTTT.

V is TRBV20-1 and J is TRBJ2-1; 11 bases are a match to TRBD2. V was clipped by 6 bases and J by 6 bases; unmatched bases: 10. Germline V gene data show CDR1 as DFQATT and CDR2 as SNEGSKA (reference sequence). The CDR3 is 15 residues long. The CDR3 is CSARGLAGGFNEQFF. The CDR3, as DNA: TGCAGTGCGAGGGGGCTAGCGGGAGGTTTCAATGAGCAGTTCTTC.

The chain recombines TRBV5-1 with TRBJ2-3; D is unclear. Looked up from germline, CDR1 is SGHRS and CDR2 is YFSETQ. V was cut by 0 bases and J by 3 bases, with 8 bases left in between. There are 14 residues in the CDR3. The CDR3 reads CASSLGQFTDTQYF. In DNA, the CDR3 is TGCGCCAGCAGCTTGGGACAATTTACAGATACGCAGTATTTT. Looking up the rest from reference TRBV5-1 and TRBJ2-3 gives the full variable domain: KAGVTQTPRYLIKTRGQQVTLSCSPISGHRSVSWYQQTPGQGLQFLFEYFSETQRNKGNFPGRFSGRQFSNSRSEMNVSTLELGDSALYLCASSLGQFTDTQYFGPGTRLTVL.

This clonotype was counted only a few times. This chain uses TRBV25-1 with TRBJ1-5, with 7 bases that match TRBD1. Germline CDR1 is MGHDK and CDR2 is SYGVNS. This CDR3 has 12 residues. V shed 6 bases, J shed 8 bases, and the junction held 4 bases outside the gene matches. The CDR3: CASRIGGEPQHF. CDR3 in DNA: TGTGCCAGCAGGATAGGGGGCGAGCCCCAGCATTTT. The complete variable domain, with remaining parts taken from reference TRBV25-1 and TRBJ1-5, reads EADIYQTPRYLVIGTGKKITLECSQTMGHDKMYWYQQDPGMELHLIHYSYGVNSTEKGDLSSESTVSRIRTEHFPLTLESARPSHTSQYLCASRIGGEPQHFGDGTRLSIL.

This clonotype was observed at least ten times. V is TRBV29-1 and J is TRBJ1-1; D unresolved. Deletions cut 4 bases from V and 3 bases from J, with 6 bases between. Germline-derived CDR1 and CDR2 are SQVTM and ANQGSEA. The CDR3 sequence is 11 residues long. CDR3 region: CSVAKYTEAFF. The CDR3 DNA sequence: TGCAGCGTTGCGAAGTACACTGAAGCTTTCTTT.